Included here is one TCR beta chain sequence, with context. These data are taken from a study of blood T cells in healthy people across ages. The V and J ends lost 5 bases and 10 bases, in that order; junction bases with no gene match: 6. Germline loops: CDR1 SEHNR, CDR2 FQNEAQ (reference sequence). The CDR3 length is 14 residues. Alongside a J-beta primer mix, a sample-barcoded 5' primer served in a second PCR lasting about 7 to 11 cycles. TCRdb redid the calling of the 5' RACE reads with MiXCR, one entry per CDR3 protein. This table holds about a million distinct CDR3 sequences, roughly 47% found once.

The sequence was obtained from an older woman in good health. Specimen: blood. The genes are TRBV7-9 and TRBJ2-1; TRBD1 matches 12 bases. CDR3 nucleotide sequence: TGTGCCAGCAGCCTTTTGGGACAGGGGGCAGAGCAGTTCTTC. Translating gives CASSLLGQGAEQFF.